This T cell receptor beta chain was sequenced during a study of response to subunit inactivated influenza vaccine. To note about this clonotype: What it recognizes is unknown.

Trimming took off 2 bases at V and 11 bases at J, with 18 bases between the two ends. The germline gives CDR1 SGHTA, CDR2 FQGNSA. CDR3 length equals 14 residues. One entry per CDR3 protein, called by TCRdb with MiXCR from the RT-PCR reads. This sample has under 800,000 distinct CDR3 sequences, with around 14% found just once. The study, taken as a whole, reports: Few new T cells, the authors suggested, are recruited by each seasonal influenza vaccination.

The V and J genes are TRBV7-2 and TRBJ1-1; no clear D gene. This specimen was PBMCs from blood, taken approximately 15 days before vaccination. The receptor's source is a man aged 45-65 years who received an inactivated influenza vaccine. In DNA, the CDR3 is TGTGCCAGCAGCTTAAACGGGCGACTCACGGAGGCTTTCTTT. It yields the protein CASSLNGRLTEAFF.